These T cell receptor beta chains were read from a single sample in a study of blood T cell repertoires in COVID-19. The assay was immunoSEQ multiplex PCR, and TCRdb's table has in-frame clones only and misses some. The sample consists of roughly 100,000 clones, approximately 92% of them appearing once. The sequenced material came from peripheral blood. These receptors came from a man aged 45-60 years with active COVID-19. Each CDR3 is given with its conserved first and last residue. D genes are given only for firm matches. A row's size may be missing; if present it is once, few, many or a size class.

CDR3nt	CDR3aa	j_gene	v_gene	d_gene	abundance
TGTGCCAGCAGTTTGAACAGGGGGAACACTGAAGCTTTCTTT	CASSLNRGNTEAFF	TRBJ1-1	TRBV6-5	TRBD1	.
TGTGCCAGCACCCCGCCGGCCGGGCGGGGAACCGAGCAGTACTTC	CASTPPAGRGTEQYF	TRBJ2-7	TRBV7-8	.	.
TGCATCTGTTGGGGGGAGGACTCGCTAATCTTC	CICWGEDSLIF	TRBJ2-1	TRBV29-1	.	.
TGCGCCAGCAGTGCGACTAGCGGGATTCACAATGAGCAGTTCTTC	CASSATSGIHNEQFF	TRBJ2-1	TRBV10-1	TRBD2	.
TGCAGCGTTCGGCAGGGGGACACTGAAGCTTTCTTT	CSVRQGDTEAFF	TRBJ1-1	TRBV29-1	TRBD1	.
TGTGCCAGCAGTACGCACAGGGAGCAGTACTTC	CASSTHREQYF	TRBJ2-7	TRBV25-1	.	.
TGTGCCAGCAGTGTCGAGCGGGCTCCCTCCTACGAGCAGTACTTC	CASSVERAPSYEQYF	TRBJ2-7	TRBV2	.	.
TGTGCCAGCACCGGGGGTAGTTCCACCCAGTTCTTC	CASTGGSSTQFF	TRBJ2-1	TRBV7-2	.	.
TGTGCCACCGGGACTAGCGGGAGGAATGAGCAGTTCTTC	CATGTSGRNEQFF	TRBJ2-1	TRBV24-1	TRBD2	.
TGTGCCAGCAGCCTAATGAACACTGAAGCTTTCTTT	CASSLMNTEAFF	TRBJ1-1	TRBV6-2/TRBV6-3	.	.
TGTGCCAGCTCACGCGCTAGCGGAACTACCTACAATGAGCAGTTCTTC	CASSRASGTTYNEQFF	TRBJ2-1	TRBV18	TRBD2	.
TGTGCCAGCTCCGCACCAGCGGGCTATGGCTACACCTTC	CASSAPAGYGYTF	TRBJ1-2	TRBV28	.	.
TGTGCCAGCAGCGCAACAGGGGACACTGAAGCTTTCTTT	CASSATGDTEAFF	TRBJ1-1	TRBV9	TRBD1	.
TGTGCCAGCAGCCCTATGGGAGGAACAGGTACAGATACGCAGTATTTT	CASSPMGGTGTDTQYF	TRBJ2-3	TRBV9	.	.
TGTGCCAGCAGTTTATTACAGGGGAGCTCCTACGAGCAGTACTTC	CASSLLQGSSYEQYF	TRBJ2-7	TRBV28	TRBD1	.
TGTGCCAGCAGTTGGGACACCCACTCCTACGAGCAGTACTTC	CASSWDTHSYEQYF	TRBJ2-7	TRBV28	.	.
TGTGCCAGCAGTAATACCTTCAGCGGGAATCTCCCGGAGACCCAGTACTTC	CASSNTFSGNLPETQYF	TRBJ2-5	TRBV2	TRBD2	.
TGTGCCAGCAGCCAAGACACTAGCGGCTACAATGAGCAGTTCTTC	CASSQDTSGYNEQFF	TRBJ2-1	TRBV3-1/TRBV3-2	TRBD2	.
TGTGCCAGCGGCGGGGGGCCAAACTCCTACGAGCAGTACTTC	CASGGGPNSYEQYF	TRBJ2-7	TRBV28	TRBD2	.
TGTGCCAGCAGCTTAGTAGCGGCCACAGATACGCAGTATTTT	CASSLVAATDTQYF	TRBJ2-3	TRBV7-9	.	.
TGTGCCAGCAGCTCACCCGGACAGGGCCGTGAAGCTTTCTTT	CASSSPGQGREAFF	TRBJ1-1	TRBV9	TRBD1	once
TGCAGCGCCCGGAACAGTCTTGATTCACCCCTCCACTTT	CSARNSLDSPLHF	TRBJ1-6	TRBV29-1	.	.
TGTGCCAGCAGCCGTGGCACCGCCAATCAGCCCCAGCATTTT	CASSRGTANQPQHF	TRBJ1-5	TRBV9	.	.